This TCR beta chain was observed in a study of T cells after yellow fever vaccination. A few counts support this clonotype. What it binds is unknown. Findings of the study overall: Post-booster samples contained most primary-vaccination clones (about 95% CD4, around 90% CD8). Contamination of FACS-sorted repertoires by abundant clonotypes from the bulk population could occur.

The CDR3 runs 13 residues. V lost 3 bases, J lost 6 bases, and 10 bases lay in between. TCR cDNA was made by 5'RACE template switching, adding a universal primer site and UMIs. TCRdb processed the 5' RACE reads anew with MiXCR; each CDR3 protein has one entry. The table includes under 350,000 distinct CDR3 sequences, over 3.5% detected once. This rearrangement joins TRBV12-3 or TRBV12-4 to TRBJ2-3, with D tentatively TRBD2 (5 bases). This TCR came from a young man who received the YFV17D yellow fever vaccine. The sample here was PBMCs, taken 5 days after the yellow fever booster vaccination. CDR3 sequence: CASSFGSLDTQYF. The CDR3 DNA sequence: TGTGCCAGCAGTTTTGGGAGCTTGGATACGCAGTATTTT.